This T cell receptor beta chain was retrieved from a study of identical twins. TCRdb itself ran the 5' RACE reads through MiXCR, one entry per CDR3 protein. Among about 570,000 distinct CDR3 sequences listed, roughly 9.9% were seen once. Study-wide results and limits: Monozygotic twins shared more out-of-frame TCR alpha than recombination models predicted. Out-of-frame alpha sequences shared by twins showed excess low generation probability.

This clonotype was seen a few times. As yet, its antigen is unknown. The CDR3 loop spans 17 amino acids. The germline V gene encodes CDR1 SGHRS and CDR2 YFSETQ. V was shortened by 2 bases and J by 8 bases, with 23 bases between the two germline ends. The same sample was also studied in work on yellow fever vaccine responses in identical twins.

Sequenced sample: PBMCs. The chain links TRBV5-1 to TRBJ2-1; D may be TRBD1 (8 bases). This TCR came from a woman aged 18 to 35 in good health. The CDR3 is CASSFRGRGGAWDEQFF. CDR3 nucleotide sequence: TGCGCCAGCAGCTTCAGGGGGCGTGGGGGGGCCTGGGATGAGCAGTTCTTC.